A single sample gave rise to the 32 T cell receptor beta chains below, sequenced in a study of Ad26.COV2.S vaccination and SARS-CoV-2 variants. Described treatment: roughly 18 received Ad26.COV2.S at low or high dose, single or two shots; several received placebo; per-sample allocation not given. Samples came from day 63 after the first vaccine or placebo injection. Only in-frame clones appear in the TCRdb table, and some are missing; sequencing was by immunoSEQ multiplex PCR. The data show 200,000 to 250,000 clones, around nine tenths seen once. This specimen was peripheral blood, taken in a trial of Ad26.COV2.S vaccine versus placebo. The receptor source for this set is a person between 18 and 65 years old who received the Ad26.COV2.S COVID-19 vaccine or a placebo.

A single count supports this clone. The rearrangement links TRBV6-6 to TRBJ1-5, with TRBD1 as a possible D gene (5 bases). V lost 5 bases, J lost 3 bases, and 17 bases lay in between. There are 16 residues in the CDR3. Germline lookup yields CDR1 MNHNY and CDR2 SVGAGI (reference sequence). The CDR3 coding sequence is TGTGCCAGCAGTCGATCCGCCGGGACTACCAATCAGCCCCAGCATTTT. Its translation is CASSRSAGTTNQPQHF.

The genes are TRBV19 and TRBJ2-3; 9 bases match TRBD2. Germline CDR1 reads LNHDA; CDR2 reads SQIVND (reference sequence). The CDR3 length is 15 residues. V gave up 3 bases and J gave up 2 bases; unmatched junction bases: 3. The CDR3 region has the DNA TGTGCCAGTAGTATCGGCGGGAGGGCCACAGATACGCAGTATTTT. It is translated as CASSIGGRATDTQYF. The full variable domain, with the rest looked up from reference TRBV19 and TRBJ2-3, is DGGITQSPKYLFRKEGQNVTLSCEQNLNHDAMYWYRQDPGQGLRLIYYSQIVNDFQKGDIAEGYSVSREKKESFPLTVTSAQKNPTAFYLCASSIGGRATDTQYFGPGTRLTVL.

The chain uses TRBV7-9 and TRBJ1-1, with 7 bases lining up with TRBD1. Germline lookup yields CDR1 SEHNR and CDR2 FQNEAQ (reference sequence). There are 14 residues in the CDR3. Trimming removed 1 base from V and 8 bases from J; junction bases left unmatched: 7. The CDR3 is CASSLVRQGEEAFF. The DNA of the CDR3 is TGTGCCAGCAGCTTAGTACGACAGGGAGAGGAAGCTTTCTTT.

The rearrangement joins TRBV4-1 to TRBJ1-4, with unresolved D. The germline CDR1 and CDR2 sequences are MGHRA and YSYEKL. CDR3 length: 17 residues. V gave up 2 bases and J gave up 0 bases, with 13 bases separating them. In nucleotides, the CDR3 is TGCGCCAGCAGCCAACAACCCCCGGGCGCAACTAATGAAAAACTGTTTTTT. This codes for CASSQQPPGATNEKLFF.

This clone is a singleton in its sample. This chain links TRBV28 with TRBJ1-5; D possibly corresponds to TRBD1 (5 bases). Trimming shortened V by 1 base and J by 0 bases, and 7 bases separated the two germline ends. The CDR3 is 15 amino acids. In germline, CDR1 is MDHEN, CDR2 SYDVKM. The CDR3 is CASSLSGFSNQPQHF. The CDR3 DNA sequence: TGTGCCAGCAGTTTATCAGGGTTTAGCAATCAGCCCCAGCATTTT.

As DNA, the CDR3 is TGTGCCAGCAGTCTTGCCGGGACTCACAATGAGCAGTTCTTC. This codes for CASSLAGTHNEQFF. The chain is built from TRBV28 and TRBJ2-1; D perhaps matches TRBD2 (6 bases). Deletions cut 5 bases from V and 5 bases from J, with 13 bases between. The CDR3 length is 14 residues. In germline, CDR1 is MDHEN, CDR2 SYDVKM.

The sample holds a few counts of this clone. The genes are TRBV5-5 and TRBJ2-7; 7 nucleotides line up with TRBD1. In germline, CDR1 is SGHKS, CDR2 YYEKEE (reference sequence). V lost 3 bases, J lost 1 base, and 7 bases stayed unmatched. The CDR3 is made up of 15 amino acids. DNA of the CDR3: TGTGCCAGCAGCTCGTACCGGACAGGATCCTACGAGCAGTACTTC. Translated, it gives CASSSYRTGSYEQYF.

This clone was detected a few times. The chain combines TRBV7-2 with TRBJ2-2; no definite D call. Trimming left V 1 base short and J 6 bases short, with 6 bases between. The CDR3 has 13 amino acids. Germline V gene lookup returns CDR1 SGHTA and CDR2 FQGNSA. CDR3 sequence reads: CASSLVSPGELFF. The DNA of the CDR3 is TGTGCCAGCAGCTTAGTCTCCCCCGGGGAGCTGTTTTTT. Full variable domain (outside the CDR3, taken from reference TRBV7-2 and TRBJ2-2): GAGVSQSPSNKVTEKGKDVELRCDPISGHTALYWYRQSLGQGLEFLIYFQGNSAPDKSGLPSDRFSAERTGGSVSTLTIQRTQQEDSAVYLCASSLVSPGELFFGEGSRLTVL.

The CDR3 nucleotides read TGTGCCAGCACCTGGTGGTCTCAGCCCCAGCATTTT. Its protein product is CASTWWSQPQHF. This chain joins TRBV28 and TRBJ1-5; D not resolved. With 7 bases removed from V and 6 bases from J, the gap between germline ends came to 10 bases. The CDR3 runs 12 residues. CDR1 is MDHEN and CDR2 is SYDVKM in the germline V gene.

This chain connects TRBV9 to TRBJ1-6, with D hard to call. Germline CDR1 reads SGDLS; CDR2 reads YYNGEE. V was clipped by 0 bases and J by 7 bases, with 11 bases between them. The CDR3 loop spans 15 amino acids. CDR3: CASSVDVILNSPLHF. CDR3 nucleotides: TGTGCCAGCAGCGTAGACGTCATTCTCAATTCACCCCTCCACTTT. Full variable domain (outside the CDR3, taken from reference TRBV9 and TRBJ1-6): DSGVTQTPKHLITATGQRVTLRCSPRSGDLSVYWYQQSLDQGLQFLIQYYNGEERAKGNILERFSAQQFPDLHSELNLSSLELGDSALYFCASSVDVILNSPLHFGNGTRLTVT.

The rearrangement uses TRBV4-2 and TRBJ2-4; no clear D. Germline CDR1 is LGHNA and CDR2 is YNFKEQ. CDR3 length equals 13 residues. V lost 6 bases, J lost 6 bases, and 12 bases lay in between. CDR3 sequence (DNA): TGTGCCAGCAGTCGAGTTCGAGGAAACATTCAGTACTTC. Amino acids: CASSRVRGNIQYF.

The chain employs TRBV9 and TRBJ2-7; 7 nucleotides agree with TRBD2. Germline CDR1 and CDR2: SGDLS and YYNGEE. The CDR3 length is 16 residues. V trimming: 3 bases; J trimming: 9 bases; junction bases outside the gene matches: 18. The CDR3 nucleotides read TGTGCCAGCAGCGCCCCCTCACCGGGACTACCCCCCTCGCAGTACTTC. It is translated as CASSAPSPGLPPSQYF. The variable domain in full, completed from reference TRBV9 and TRBJ2-7, reads DSGVTQTPKHLITATGQRVTLRCSPRSGDLSVYWYQQSLDQGLQFLIQYYNGEERAKGNILERFSAQQFPDLHSELNLSSLELGDSALYFCASSAPSPGLPPSQYFGPGTRLTVT.

In its sample, this clone was seen once. The chain couples TRBV28 to TRBJ2-2; 9 bases line up with TRBD1. The CDR3 is 15 residues long. The germline V gene encodes CDR1 MDHEN and CDR2 SYDVKM. V dropped 5 bases and J dropped 4; count of bases not matched to a gene: 5. CDR3 sequence reads: CASSRGQGGTGELFF. The CDR3 DNA follows: TGTGCCAGCAGTAGGGGACAGGGAGGCACCGGGGAGCTGTTTTTT. The variable domain in full, with the rest retrieved from reference TRBV28 and TRBJ2-2, is DVKVTQSSRYLVKRTGEKVFLECVQDMDHENMFWYRQDPGLGLRLIYFSYDVKMKEKGDIPEGYSVSREKKERFSLILESASTNQTSMYLCASSRGQGGTGELFFGEGSRLTVL.

The chain joins TRBV5-1 to TRBJ2-7, with D perhaps being TRBD1 or TRBD2 (7 bases each). The CDR3 covers 16 residues. Trimming took off 4 bases at V and 6 bases at J, with 23 bases between the two ends. Germline CDR1 SGHRS, CDR2 YFSETQ. The CDR3 DNA follows: TGCGCCAGCAGCCCGGGGGGAACAGGGGAAGCGGGCGAGCAGTACTTC. The encoded protein is CASSPGGTGEAGEQYF.

The count of this clone is one. This chain links TRBV27 with TRBJ2-1, with D unresolved. V lost 4 bases to trimming and J lost 12 bases, with 16 bases between them. The germline CDR1 and CDR2 sequences are MNHEY and SMNVEV (reference sequence). This CDR3 is built from 13 residues. CDR3 DNA sequence: TGTGCCAGCAGTTATTTAAGGGAATTGGGGCAGTTCTTC. Translation: CASSYLRELGQFF.

The genes are TRBV7-2 and TRBJ1-3; weak D call: TRBD1 (6 bases). This CDR3 is built from 16 residues. Trimming cost V 7 bases and J 0 bases, with 16 bases left between them. Germline loops: CDR1 SGHTA, CDR2 FQGNSA. CDR3 sequence reads: CASIDRPGASGNTIYF. The CDR3 coding sequence is TGTGCCAGCATCGACCGACCAGGGGCCTCTGGAAACACCATATATTTT.

This chain joins TRBV6-5 and TRBJ1-1; D is undetermined. CDR3 size: 13 residues. The V end was cut by 6 bases, the J end by 1 base, with 9 bases between. CDR1 and CDR2 from the germline V gene are MNHEY and SVGAGI. The CDR3, as DNA: TGTGCCAGCAGGCTGGTTAGGAACACTGAAGCTTTCTTT. It codes for CASRLVRNTEAFF.

The chain links TRBV6-6 to TRBJ1-2; tentatively, D is TRBD1 (5 bases). V lost 5 bases and J lost 6, with 13 bases in between. The length of the CDR3 is 13 residues. Germline V lookup: CDR1 MNHNY, CDR2 SVGAGI (reference sequence). This CDR3 reads CASSPPRGDGYTF. The CDR3 DNA follows: TGTGCCAGCAGTCCACCTCGGGGGGATGGCTACACCTTC.

This rearrangement joins TRBV7-2 to TRBJ2-6; the D gene is possibly TRBD2 (6 bases). This CDR3 region has 16 residues. CDR1 and CDR2 from the germline V gene are SGHTA and FQGNSA. Deletions cut 6 bases from V and 2 bases from J, with 14 bases between. CDR3 in amino acids: CASSLGRGTGANVLTF. The CDR3 DNA reads as TGTGCCAGCAGTTTGGGGCGGGGTACTGGGGCCAACGTCCTGACTTTC.

The chain joins TRBV11-2 to TRBJ2-5; D is undetermined. The germline gives CDR1 SGHAT, CDR2 FQNNGV. The CDR3 spans 14 residues. The V gene lost 5 bases and the J gene lost 0 bases, with 10 bases spanning the gap. CDR3 sequence: CASSADAYQETQYF. CDR3 coding DNA: TGTGCCAGCAGCGCCGATGCATACCAAGAGACCCAGTACTTC.

This chain links TRBV5-1 with TRBJ2-7; TRBD2 agrees at 13 bases. CDR3 length equals 14 residues. The J segment lost 3 bases and the V segment lost 9 bases, leaving 6 bases of the junction unmatched. CDR1 is SGHRS, CDR2 YFSETQ, per germline. The CDR3 DNA reads as TGCGCCACCTCCCGGACTAGCGGGGGCTACGAGCAGTACTTC. Encoded protein: CATSRTSGGYEQYF.

The chain has TRBV30 and TRBJ2-3, with a possible D match to TRBD1 (8 bases). Trimming pared 0 bases from V and 3 bases from J, leaving 10 bases between. The CDR3 is made up of 14 amino acids. From germline, CDR1 is GTSNPN and CDR2 SVGIG (reference sequence). DNA for the CDR3: TGTGCCTGGAGTGTACAGGGGGGGACAGATACGCAGTATTTT. It codes for CAWSVQGGTDTQYF.

The V and J genes are TRBV7-2 and TRBJ1-1; tentatively, D is TRBD1 (5 bases). CDR1 and CDR2 from the germline V gene are SGHTA and FQGNSA. V was trimmed by 4 bases and J by 3 bases, leaving 18 bases between them. The CDR3 is 16 residues long. CDR3 sequence: CASSSIGPGWDTEAFF. CDR3 in DNA: TGTGCCAGCAGCTCCATTGGTCCAGGGTGGGACACTGAAGCTTTCTTT.

The chain combines TRBV3-1 (or the pseudogene TRBV3-2) with TRBJ1-4; D not resolved. Germline assignment: CDR1 LGHDT and CDR2 YNNKEL (reference sequence). This CDR3 comprises 15 residues. V lost 3 bases to trimming and J lost 2 bases, with 10 bases between them. CDR3 sequence: CASSQAGRTNEKLFF. Written as DNA, the CDR3 is TGTGCCAGCAGCCAGGCCGGGAGGACTAATGAAAAACTGTTTTTT.

This clone was counted between two and nine times. The chain combines TRBV19 with TRBJ2-2, with 8 bases that match TRBD2. The length of the CDR3 is 17 residues. Germline V lookup: CDR1 LNHDA, CDR2 SQIVND (reference sequence). V gave up 3 bases and J gave up 5 bases; unmatched junction bases: 11. For the CDR3, the DNA is TGTGCCAGTAGTATCTGGACCAGCGGGAGCAAAACCGGGGAGCTGTTTTTT. Protein product: CASSIWTSGSKTGELFF.

This clone was seen once. This chain connects TRBV5-1 to TRBJ2-7; D is unresolved. The CDR3 has 14 amino acids. V was clipped by 6 bases and J by 6 bases, with 19 bases between them. Per germline, CDR1 SGHRS and CDR2 YFSETQ. The CDR3 region is CASTSNPVSLEQYF. As DNA, the CDR3 is TGCGCCAGCACATCGAACCCCGTATCCCTCGAGCAGTACTTC. The whole variable domain, remainder taken from reference TRBV5-1 and TRBJ2-7, is KAGVTQTPRYLIKTRGQQVTLSCSPISGHRSVSWYQQTPGQGLQFLFEYFSETQRNKGNFPGRFSGRQFSNSRSEMNVSTLELGDSALYLCASTSNPVSLEQYFGPGTRLTVT.

The V call is TRBV28, the J call TRBJ2-2; D possibly uses TRBD1 or TRBD2 (6 bases each). V was clipped by 3 bases and J by 1 base, with 9 bases between them. This CDR3 region has 15 residues. Germline-derived CDR1 and CDR2 are MDHEN and SYDVKM. CDR3 bases: TGTGCCAGCAGTTTTGGAGGGGGGAACACCGGGGAGCTGTTTTTT. It codes for CASSFGGGNTGELFF.

V and J are TRBV7-2 and TRBJ1-6; no clear D. V lost 3 bases to trimming and J lost 8 bases, with 14 bases between them. CDR1 is SGHTA and CDR2 is FQGNSA in the germline V gene. The CDR3 contains 15 residues. In DNA form, the CDR3 reads TGTGCCAGCAGCTTTGAAGGAAAATTCTATTCACCCCTCCACTTT. This translates into CASSFEGKFYSPLHF. Combining the CDR3 with reference TRBV7-2 and TRBJ1-6 gives the whole variable domain GAGVSQSPSNKVTEKGKDVELRCDPISGHTALYWYRQSLGQGLEFLIYFQGNSAPDKSGLPSDRFSAERTGGSVSTLTIQRTQQEDSAVYLCASSFEGKFYSPLHFGNGTRLTVT.

This clone came up once. The chain is built from TRBV6-5 and TRBJ1-3; D is possibly TRBD1 (5 bases). The CDR3 is made up of 14 amino acids. V shed 8 bases and J shed 1 base, with 12 bases lying between them. Looked up from germline, CDR1 is MNHEY and CDR2 is SVGAGI. CDR3 bases: TGTGCCAGCCTCGGGGGGGGTTCTGGAAACACCATATATTTT. Protein product: CASLGGGSGNTIYF.

This clone has only a few counts. The CDR3 is CASSVDRVTEAFF. In nucleotides, the CDR3 is TGTGCCAGCAGCGTAGACAGGGTCACTGAAGCTTTCTTT. This rearrangement joins TRBV9 to TRBJ1-1; weak D call: TRBD1 (6 bases). The germline V gene encodes CDR1 SGDLS and CDR2 YYNGEE. Trimming left V 0 bases short and J 4 bases short, with 7 bases between. The CDR3 is 13 amino acids.

This clone was counted once. The V and J genes are TRBV28 and TRBJ1-3; TRBD1 might be the D (5 bases). The CDR3 totals 16 residues. V was clipped by 5 bases and J by 3 bases, with 17 bases between them. CDR1 and CDR2 (germline): MDHEN, SYDVKM. CDR3 coding DNA: TGTGCCAGCAGTCTCAGTCAGGGTTTGGGTGGAAACACCATATATTTT. This codes for CASSLSQGLGGNTIYF.

This clone has more than one count but fewer than ten. CDR3 DNA sequence: TGCGCCAGCAGCCAAGGGAGGGGGACAGGGGGTTACGAGCAGTACTTC. This gives the protein CASSQGRGTGGYEQYF. This chain uses TRBV4-3 with TRBJ2-7; TRBD1 aligns across 11 bases. V gave up 1 base and J gave up 4 bases; unmatched junction bases: 6. Germline values: CDR1 LGHNA, CDR2 YSLEER. This CDR3 is built from 16 residues.